These T cell receptor beta chains were read from a single sample in a study of blood T cell repertoires in COVID-19. Clones were sequenced by immunoSEQ multiplex PCR, and TCRdb holds only the in-frame ones, with some missing. The sample has fewer than 250,000 clones; about 83% are singletons. The sequenced material came from peripheral blood. Every receptor here comes from a man in his forties or fifties with active or convalescent COVID-19. The conserved cysteine and the conserved F or W are not part of the CDR3 here. The D gene is left open where the match is weak.

v_call | d_call | cdr3_aa
TRBV7-6 | TRBD1 | ASSLAGQGSNNEQF
TRBV7-3 | TRBD1 | ASSEAGTGAYEQY
TRBV4-1 | - | ASSQDNGYANTGELF
TRBV7-9 | TRBD2 | ASSLASGGGSYEQY
TRBV28 | TRBD2 | ASTPGTSGLEQY
TRBV18 | TRBD1 | ASSPGQGRYYGYT
TRBV4-1 | - | ASSNPTRGNEQF
TRBV28 | - | ASIPPAGYYGYT
TRBV6-5 | - | ASRYGENQPQH
TRBV18 | TRBD2 | ASSPSGLAGNNEQF
TRBV19 | TRBD1 | ASSISTGGGEQY
TRBV9 | TRBD2 | ASSVDGLAGGEQF
TRBV28 | - | ASSSLGDTSYNEQF
TRBV19 | TRBD1 | ASSQTGEGQPQH
TRBV4-1 | TRBD2 | ASSHPRGMLSSYEQY
TRBV5-4 | TRBD2 | ASSSGGGLAGLRGTDTQY
TRBV7-2 | TRBD1 | ASSLTRDRGGEKLF
TRBV30 | - | AWNTGFFRAGELF
TRBV18 | - | ASSPGLDYGYT
TRBV27 | TRBD1 | ASSLGQGGNSPLH
TRBV18 | TRBD1 | ASSRPGGAYEQY
TRBV9 | TRBD2 | ASSYSLAGGPYNEQF
TRBV6-2/TRBV6-3 | - | ASSYSSRLANTGELF
TRBV7-9 | - | ASSLEGRQPQH
TRBV11-3 | - | ASSSLRGYEQF
TRBV19 | TRBD2 | ASSIGAGGPFGANVLT
TRBV5-1 | - | ASSGLGVNTEAF
TRBV5-1 | TRBD2 | ASSPAPTSGYEQY
TRBV3-1/TRBV3-2 | TRBD2 | ASSQSSGGEDTQY
TRBV24-1 | TRBD1 | ATSGQGHTEAF
TRBV5-1 | - | ASSSRGNTEAF
TRBV2 | - | ASSEAGAIYGYT
TRBV19 | TRBD2 | ASSLAGTRSSYNEQF
TRBV20-1 | - | SASSGSYNEQF
TRBV27 | - | ASTFIGLAYEQY
TRBV6-5 | - | ASSYSAGPEAF
TRBV4-3 | - | ASSQEVRADTQY
TRBV19 | - | ASSMAGKGETQY
TRBV27 | TRBD1 | ASSFQGTGGGQPQH
TRBV3-1/TRBV3-2 | - | ASSRDIRADTQY
TRBV5-1 | TRBD2 | ASSPRGLETDTQY
TRBV20-1 | - | SAGLEEKLF
TRBV7-9 | - | ASSFSGGGTEAF
TRBV19 | TRBD1 | ASSNRGGEQY
TRBV6-8 | TRBD1 | ASRQGAGGRPETQY
TRBV29-1 | TRBD2 | SVGGLAGGRPSTDTQY
TRBV10-3 | - | AISEAGNQPQH